The 24 T cell receptor beta chains listed next were all sequenced from one sample in a study of blood T cells in healthy people across ages. The second PCR ran about 6 to 12 cycles with a sample-barcoded 5' primer and J-beta primers. From the 5' RACE reads, TCRdb called clonotypes with MiXCR, one entry per CDR3 protein. Altogether 1.5 million to 2 million distinct CDR3 sequences are present, under 30% being singletons, with the ten largest covering 7.7%. The source material was blood. Every receptor here comes from a woman aged 25 to 39 in good health.

This clonotype has more than one count but fewer than ten. The rearrangement uses TRBV28 and TRBJ1-5; possibly TRBD1 for D (6 bases). The CDR3 consists of 14 residues. Germline CDR1 is MDHEN and CDR2 is SYDVKM. Trimming took 6 bases from V and 3 from J, leaving 12 bases between them. The DNA for the CDR3 is TGTGCCAGCAGGGAAGGGACAAACAATCAGCCCCAGCATTTT. Protein product: CASREGTNNQPQHF. The full variable domain, completed using reference TRBV28 and TRBJ1-5, is DVKVTQSSRYLVKRTGEKVFLECVQDMDHENMFWYRQDPGLGLRLIYFSYDVKMKEKGDIPEGYSVSREKKERFSLILESASTNQTSMYLCASREGTNNQPQHFGDGTRLSIL.

This clonotype has a handful of counts. A single base separates this from a much larger clone, so it may be a read error. The chain joins TRBV7-6 to TRBJ2-1, with D hard to call. Judging by the DNA end, TRBJ2-7 fits better; the J call may be wrong. Germline CDR1 SGHVS, CDR2 FNYEAQ. CDR3 length equals 15 residues. CDR3 sequence (DNA): TGTGCCAGCAGCTTAGTAGGGCCCTCCTACAATGAGCAGTACTTC. It yields the protein CASSLVGPSYNEQYF.

This sequence joins TRBV7-9 and TRBJ2-7; D unclear. V gave up 5 bases and J gave up 7 bases, with 18 bases separating them. Germline V gene sequence: CDR1 SEHNR, CDR2 FQNEAQ (reference sequence). This CDR3 region has 14 residues. This CDR3 is CASSDRTDREEQYF. The DNA for the CDR3 is TGTGCCAGCAGCGACCGGACGGATCGCGAGGAGCAGTACTTC.

This sequence joins TRBV20-1 and TRBJ1-4; D might be TRBD1 (5 bases). The V gene's germline CDR1 is DFQATT and CDR2 SNEGSKA (reference sequence). The CDR3 consists of 12 residues. The V gene lost 6 bases and the J gene lost 7 bases, with 12 bases spanning the gap. CDR3 protein: CSATGLGEKLFF. CDR3 in DNA: TGCAGTGCAACGGGACTGGGTGAAAAACTGTTTTTT.

The rearrangement uses TRBV5-5 and TRBJ2-3, with TRBD2 as a possible D gene (6 bases). The germline V gene encodes CDR1 SGHKS and CDR2 YYEKEE (reference sequence). Trimming removed 0 bases from V and 1 base from J, with 12 bases in between. This CDR3 contains 16 residues. CDR3 sequence: CASSLVPSARTDTQYF. CDR3 sequence (DNA): TGTGCCAGCAGCTTGGTCCCTAGCGCCCGCACAGATACGCAGTATTTT.

The chain employs TRBV5-6 and TRBJ2-2, with D hard to call. Germline V gives CDR1 SGHDT, CDR2 YYEEEE. The germline V and J ends were trimmed by 0 bases and 8 bases, with 8 bases remaining between them. The CDR3 loop spans 13 amino acids. The DNA for the CDR3 is TGTGCCAGCAGCTTGGGCAGAAAGGGGGAGCTGTTTTTT. This encodes CASSLGRKGELFF.

This clonotype was counted at least ten times. The chain couples TRBV20-1 to TRBJ1-2; TRBD1 is a possible D gene (5 bases). The CDR3 has 13 amino acids. V gave up 6 bases and J gave up 4 bases, with 15 bases separating them. Germline V lookup: CDR1 DFQATT, CDR2 SNEGSKA (reference sequence). The CDR3 nucleotides read TGCAGTGCCCGGGACGGACGCCCCTATGGCTACACCTTC. Protein: CSARDGRPYGYTF.

With respect to this clonotype: A read error is possible here, since a much larger clone lies one base away. The genes are TRBV29-1 and TRBJ2-7; perhaps TRBD1 as D (6 bases). This CDR3 has 11 amino acids. From germline, CDR1 is SQVTM and CDR2 ANQGSEA. The chain's CDR3 is CSPGTSYGQYF. As DNA, the CDR3 is TGCAGCCCCGGGACATCCTACGGGCAGTACTTC.

This clonotype came up a few times. The rearrangement uses TRBV7-2 and TRBJ2-3, with 9 bases matching TRBD2. Germline CDR1 and CDR2: SGHTA and FQGNSA. This CDR3 contains 16 residues. V shed 5 bases and J 0 bases; nucleotides not matched to a gene: 6. The CDR3 loop reads CASSPGLARSTDTQYF. CDR3 nucleotide sequence: TGTGCCAGCAGCCCCGGACTAGCGAGGAGCACAGATACGCAGTATTTT.

The V call is TRBV5-1, the J call TRBJ1-4, with D tentatively TRBD1 (6 bases). The CDR3 covers 14 residues. V was clipped by 5 bases and J by 4 bases, with 12 bases between them. CDR1 and CDR2 from the germline V gene are SGHRS and YFSETQ. The chain's CDR3 is CASSSRGNNEKLFF. The CDR3 DNA sequence: TGCGCCAGCAGTTCGAGGGGGAATAATGAAAAACTGTTTTTT.

About this clonotype: This may arise from a read error, as a much more abundant clone is one base away. This rearrangement joins TRBV6-1 to TRBJ2-1; D tentatively reads TRBD1 or TRBD2 (5 bases each). The J call is doubtful: the DNA matches TRBJ2-7 better. The CDR3 spans 15 residues. Germline values: CDR1 MNHNS, CDR2 SASEGT. The CDR3 reads CASSEEGHSGNEQYF. CDR3 sequence (DNA): TGTGCCAGCAGTGAAGAGGGGCATTCGGGGAACGAGCAGTACTTC.

This clonotype has just a few counts. This rearrangement joins TRBV20-1 to TRBJ2-7; no clear D gene. The CDR3 consists of 13 residues. Germline CDR1 is DFQATT and CDR2 is SNEGSKA (reference sequence). V was pared by 2 bases and J by 2 bases, with 10 bases between. The CDR3 coding sequence is TGCAGTGCTAGAAGTCCAGGACCCTACGAGCAGTACTTC. This encodes CSARSPGPYEQYF.

CDR3 in DNA: TGTGCCAGCATTCCTCAGAGCGGACAGCCCCAGCATTTT. Its protein product is CASIPQSGQPQHF. The chain has TRBV6-1 and TRBJ1-5; D is undetermined. The CDR3 has 13 residues. Germline V gene sequence: CDR1 MNHNS, CDR2 SASEGT. Trimming shortened V by 7 bases and J by 7 bases, and 14 bases separated the two germline ends.

V and J are TRBV10-2 and TRBJ1-1; 7 bases line up with TRBD1. V was clipped by 7 bases and J by 0 bases; unmatched bases: 5. CDR3 length equals 14 residues. Germline V gene data show CDR1 as WSHSY and CDR2 as SAAADI. CDR3 nucleotides: TGCGCCAGCATACAGCAGGGGGTGAACACTGAAGCTTTCTTT. Translation gives CASIQQGVNTEAFF.

This chain links TRBV6-5 with TRBJ2-3; D gene ambiguous. Trimming stripped 4 bases from V and 8 bases from J, with 22 bases between. CDR3 size: 16 residues. Germline CDR1 and CDR2: MNHEY and SVGAGI. DNA of the CDR3: TGTGCCAGCAGTTCCGCCCAGACCGATCGGAAGGGTACGCAGTATTTT. This gives the protein CASSSAQTDRKGTQYF.

This clonotype came up a few times. The rearrangement joins TRBV15 to TRBJ2-1; 13 bases are shared with TRBD2. The length of the CDR3 is 17 residues. The germline V gene has CDR1 LNHNV and CDR2 YYDKDF (reference sequence). With V trimmed by 1 base and J by 4 bases, 4 bases remained unmatched. The CDR3 nucleotides are TGTGCCACCAGCAGAGGTGGGACTAGCGGGACTTACAATGAGCAGTTCTTC. It encodes CATSRGGTSGTYNEQFF.

This chain joins TRBV29-1 and TRBJ2-7; weak D call: TRBD1 (7 bases). The J call is in doubt because the DNA end fits TRBJ2-5 better. The CDR3 consists of 13 residues. Germline loops: CDR1 SQVTM, CDR2 ANQGSEA. The CDR3 loop reads CSVAGQWSETQYF. The CDR3 coding sequence is TGCAGCGTCGCGGGACAGTGGTCGGAGACCCAGTACTTC.

The DNA of the CDR3 is TGTGCCAGCGCCACCTCCAGCGATCAGCCCCAGCATTTT. Amino acids: CASATSSDQPQHF. The chain joins TRBV12-3 or TRBV12-4 to TRBJ1-5, with D hard to call. CDR3 length: 13 residues. V lost 8 bases and J lost 5, with 13 bases in between.

CDR3 nucleotide sequence: TGTGCTAGTGGCCCGGGACAGGGGAAAGAGACCCAGCATTTT. Translating it yields CASGPGQGKETQHF. This rearrangement joins TRBV12-5 to TRBJ1-5; 10 positions agree with TRBD1. Germline V gene data show CDR1 as LGHNT and CDR2 as FRNRAP. With V trimmed by 6 bases and J by 11 bases, 10 bases remained unmatched. The CDR3 contains 14 residues.

In this sample, this clonotype turned up once. The J gene is TRBJ2-7, the V gene TRBV28; TRBD1 might be the D (6 bases). Deletions cut 6 bases from V and 1 base from J, with 19 bases between. CDR1 is MDHEN, CDR2 SYDVKM, per germline. This CDR3 is built from 16 residues. The CDR3 is CASSTIDRPLSYEQYF. CDR3 sequence (DNA): TGTGCCAGCAGCACTATAGACAGGCCACTATCCTACGAGCAGTACTTC.

This clonotype was detected ten times or more. The chain employs TRBV4-3 and TRBJ1-2; D is possibly TRBD1 (5 bases). This CDR3 has 15 amino acids. V lost 3 bases to trimming and J lost 5 bases, with 16 bases between them. Per germline, CDR1 LGHNA and CDR2 YSLEER. The CDR3 loop reads CASSQAGGGMYGYTF. Written as DNA, the CDR3 is TGCGCCAGCAGCCAGGCCGGGGGAGGGATGTATGGCTACACCTTC.

The chain combines TRBV5-1 with TRBJ2-5; 13 bases are shared with TRBD2. From germline, CDR1 is SGHRS and CDR2 YFSETQ. V gave up 4 bases and J gave up 2 bases; unmatched junction bases: 11. This CDR3 has 18 amino acids. The CDR3 sequence is CASSPGLAGAKLQETQYF. In nucleotides, the CDR3 is TGCGCCAGCAGCCCAGGACTAGCGGGGGCCAAACTACAAGAGACCCAGTACTTC.

The gene calls are TRBV12-3 or TRBV12-4 and TRBJ1-1, with D maybe TRBD1 (5 bases). Trimming took off 8 bases at V and 1 base at J, with 17 bases between the two ends. The CDR3 spans 15 residues. The CDR3 DNA sequence: TGTGCCAGCGGCACAGGCGGGCAGCAGAACACTGAAGCTTTCTTT. Amino acid sequence: CASGTGGQQNTEAFF.

V usage is TRBV10-3 and J usage is TRBJ2-1; TRBD2 matches 8 bases. There are 14 residues in the CDR3. With V trimmed by 8 bases and J by 5 bases, 8 bases remained unmatched. From germline, CDR1 is ENHRY and CDR2 SYGVKD. The CDR3 nucleotides are TGTGCCATCCATAGCGGGACGGGCCACAATGAGCAGTTCTTC. It translates to CAIHSGTGHNEQFF.